This T cell receptor beta chain came from a study of shared clonotypes between healthy human individuals. Study details: A donor's plate count was three for CD4 naive and three for CD4 memory; CD8 naive had two and CD8 memory one. Notes on the study in general: Sampling covered nothing but blood. Tissue TCR repertoires likely differ from those found in blood. Four donors shared around 5% of their naive CD4 clonotypes. Among non-shared clonotypes, generation probabilities were lower than among those shared by all four donors.

On this clone itself: Its antigen remains unknown.

V was pared by 2 bases and J by 2 bases, with 10 bases between. Germline loops: CDR1 SGHNT, CDR2 YYREEE (reference sequence). The CDR3 totals 14 residues. Assay used: immunoSEQ multiplex PCR; TCRdb lists only in-frame clones, some missing. The sample yields millions of clones, over 90% seen once. The sequenced material came from naive CD4+ T cells from PBMCs. As to subset: CD45RA+ positively selected. This chain uses TRBV5-4 with TRBJ2-5, with D hard to call. The receptor was isolated from a man between 18 and 35 years old in good health. Some clones in this sample may be carry-over from other donors' samples. CDR3 DNA sequence: TGTGCCAGCAGCTTTGGTACTAATCAAGAGACCCAGTACTTC. This gives the protein CASSFGTNQETQYF.